The 26 T cell receptor beta chains reported below all come from one sample, sequenced in a study of blood T cells in healthy people across ages (dated by TCRdb to the mid-2010s). Libraries came from 5' RACE. The sample was run on an Illumina HiSeq 2500. A second PCR of roughly 6 to 12 cycles was run with a J-beta primer mix and a sample-barcoded 5' primer. TCRdb ran its own pipeline on the public reads, namely fastp trimming at Q25 and MiXCR clone calling, and kept in-frame beta chains. When rows share a CDR3 protein, they turn into one entry using the most common DNA and genes. Recorded for this sample are nearly 1 million distinct CDR3 sequences; roughly half of them occurred a single time. Roughly a fifth of the sample is taken by the ten largest. The specimen was blood. The receptors were gathered from a woman between 55 and 75 years old in good health.

This clonotype came up a few times. The chain combines TRBV27 with TRBJ2-5; D might be TRBD1 (6 bases). The DNA matches TRBJ2-7 better at its end, which makes the J call doubtful. Germline V gene lookup returns CDR1 MNHEY and CDR2 SMNVEV (reference sequence). The CDR3 has 13 amino acids. In DNA form, the CDR3 reads TGTGCCAGCAGTTTTGCAGGGGCAGGCGAGCAGTACTTC. It specifies CASSFAGAGEQYF.

In nucleotides, the CDR3 is TGTGCCGCCCTTCCGGGACAGATCTATGGCTACACCTTC. Its protein product is CAALPGQIYGYTF. This rearrangement joins TRBV24-1 to TRBJ1-2; 7 bases fit TRBD1. Trimming removed 12 bases from V and 4 bases from J; junction bases left unmatched: 10. The length of the CDR3 is 13 residues. Germline assignment: CDR1 KGHDR and CDR2 SFDVKD.

The chain couples TRBV7-2 to TRBJ1-6, with D possibly being TRBD1 (5 bases). Germline values: CDR1 SGHTA, CDR2 FQGNSA. The CDR3 is 15 amino acids. Trimming removed 3 bases from V and 7 bases from J, with 13 bases in between. CDR3 DNA sequence: TGTGCCAGCAGCTTCTCAGGGACCTCAAATTCACCCCTCCACTTT. This sequence encodes CASSFSGTSNSPLHF.

V usage is TRBV20-1 and J usage is TRBJ2-7, with TRBD1 matching over 8 bases. The germline V gene encodes CDR1 DFQATT and CDR2 SNEGSKA (reference sequence). The CDR3 runs to 16 residues. The junction had 8 bases not matched to a gene; V was cut back by 1 base and J by 0 bases. CDR3 loop: CSARAYGTGGSYEQYF. CDR3 nucleotide sequence: TGCAGTGCTAGAGCCTATGGAACAGGGGGCTCCTACGAGCAGTACTTC.

This chain links TRBV27 with TRBJ2-3; maybe TRBD2 (6 bases). CDR3 length: 14 residues. The germline CDR1 and CDR2 sequences are MNHEY and SMNVEV (reference sequence). Trimming took 8 bases from V and 0 from J, leaving 12 bases between them. The CDR3: CASQSGFSTDTQYF. The DNA for the CDR3 is TGTGCCAGCCAAAGCGGGTTCAGCACAGATACGCAGTATTTT.

This clonotype was counted once. CDR3 sequence reads: CATSDDRLNEQFF. Written as DNA, the CDR3 is TGTGCCACCAGTGATGACAGATTAAATGAGCAGTTCTTC. The chain is built from TRBV24-1 and TRBJ2-1, with D tentatively TRBD1 (5 bases). The CDR3 spans 13 residues. The germline V gene has CDR1 KGHDR and CDR2 SFDVKD. The ends were cut back, 3 bases at V and 7 bases at J, with 9 bases in the middle.

This rearrangement joins TRBV20-1 to TRBJ2-7; 13 nucleotides agree with TRBD2. J gave up 2 bases and V 3 bases, and 1 base lay outside the gene matches. CDR1 is DFQATT, CDR2 SNEGSKA, per germline (reference sequence). This CDR3 is built from 14 residues. DNA of the CDR3: TGCAGTGCTAGTGGGACTAGCGGGGCCTACGAGCAGTACTTC. It specifies CSASGTSGAYEQYF.

The chain has TRBV28 and TRBJ2-5; 8 bases are shared with TRBD1. This CDR3 contains 13 residues. The germline V gene encodes CDR1 MDHEN and CDR2 SYDVKM. With 7 bases clipped from V and 7 bases from J, the junction kept 8 bases outside the gene matches. The CDR3 region is CASNQGQVGTQYF. In nucleotides, the CDR3 is TGTGCCAGCAACCAGGGACAGGTGGGGACCCAGTACTTC. Filled out from reference TRBV28 and TRBJ2-5, the complete variable domain reads DVKVTQSSRYLVKRTGEKVFLECVQDMDHENMFWYRQDPGLGLRLIYFSYDVKMKEKGDIPEGYSVSREKKERFSLILESASTNQTSMYLCASNQGQVGTQYFGPGTRLLVL.

This clonotype was recorded at least ten times. The rearrangement uses TRBV29-1 and TRBJ2-2, with D unresolved. Per the germline V gene, CDR1 is SQVTM and CDR2 is ANQGSEA. V lost 1 base and J lost 1, with 4 bases in between. The CDR3 is 13 amino acids. CDR3 sequence reads: CSVEGQNTGELFF. CDR3 DNA: TGCAGCGTTGAAGGGCAGAACACCGGGGAGCTGTTTTTT.

This chain connects TRBV6-2 or TRBV6-3 to TRBJ2-3; 8 bases line up with TRBD1. The CDR3 runs 15 residues. Germline-derived CDR1 and CDR2 are MNHEY and SVGEGT. J lost 6 bases, V lost 2 bases, and 7 bases had no gene match. CDR3 region: CASSYAGQATDTQYF. The CDR3, as DNA: TGTGCCAGCAGTTACGCGGGACAGGCGACCGATACGCAGTATTTT.

J is TRBJ1-2 and V is TRBV25-1; D gene unclear. V lost 4 bases to trimming and J lost 8 bases, with 8 bases between them. The CDR3 spans 11 residues. Per germline, CDR1 MGHDK and CDR2 SYGVNS. CDR3 protein: CASSGRGGYTF. The CDR3 DNA is TGTGCCAGCAGTGGGAGAGGGGGCTACACCTTC.

This clonotype showed up just a few times. J is TRBJ2-1 and V is TRBV20-1; D is undetermined. The CDR3 is 13 amino acids. Trimming removed 1 base from V and 6 bases from J, with 10 bases in between. Germline CDR1 DFQATT, CDR2 SNEGSKA (reference sequence). The CDR3 sequence: CSARAPYLNEQFF. CDR3 DNA sequence: TGCAGTGCTAGAGCGCCCTACCTCAATGAGCAGTTCTTC.

Concerning this clonotype itself: An end of the junction does not agree with germline; a read error may underlie this. CDR3 coding DNA: TGTGCCTGCAGCGGAACCTTAGCGGACCACACAGATACGCAGTATTTT. Its protein product is CACSGTLADHTDTQYF. V is TRBV9 and J is TRBJ2-3, with D possibly being TRBD2 (6 bases). CDR1 and CDR2 (germline): SGDLS, YYNGEE. CDR3 size: 16 residues.

This clonotype was seen at least ten times. The chain is built from TRBV20-1 and TRBJ2-7, with 8 bases matching TRBD2. Germline CDR1 is DFQATT and CDR2 is SNEGSKA (reference sequence). The V gene end was trimmed by 3 bases and the J gene end by 4 bases; junction bases not matched to a gene: 5. The CDR3 loop spans 13 amino acids. The CDR3 nucleotides are TGCAGTGCTAGCGGGAGGGCCTTATACGAGCAGTACTTC. It yields the protein CSASGRALYEQYF.

The chain's CDR3 is CASRTDATNEKLFF. CDR3 in DNA: TGTGCCAGCCGGACGGATGCAACTAATGAAAAACTGTTTTTT. The chain is built from TRBV10-3 and TRBJ1-4; D is ambiguous. V lost 10 bases and J lost 0, with 12 bases in between. The germline CDR1 and CDR2 sequences are ENHRY and SYGVKD. This CDR3 spans 14 amino acids.

The rearrangement links TRBV29-1 to TRBJ2-5; TRBD2 agrees at 10 bases. With 4 bases clipped from V and 5 bases from J, the junction kept 13 bases outside the gene matches. This CDR3 region has 16 residues. CDR1 is SQVTM, CDR2 ANQGSEA, per germline. In DNA, the CDR3 is TGCAGCGTTGTAGCGGGGGGATCTCATCTGCGGGAGACCCAGTACTTC. Its translation: CSVVAGGSHLRETQYF. The full variable domain, completed using reference TRBV29-1 and TRBJ2-5, is SAVISQKPSRDICQRGTSLTIQCQVDSQVTMMFWYRQQPGQSLTLIATANQGSEATYESGFVIDKFPISRPNLTFSTLTVSNMSPEDSSIYLCSVVAGGSHLRETQYFGPGTRLLVL.

This clonotype was recorded a few times. This sequence joins TRBV29-1 and TRBJ2-7; D not certain. V lost 6 bases to trimming and J lost 1 base, with 13 bases between them. CDR3 length: 13 residues. Per the germline V gene, CDR1 is SQVTM and CDR2 is ANQGSEA. The CDR3 reads CSVLPTFSYEQYF. CDR3 in DNA: TGCAGCGTCCTTCCGACATTTTCCTACGAGCAGTACTTC.

This chain joins TRBV9 and TRBJ1-1; D unclear. The CDR3 totals 13 residues. In germline, CDR1 is SGDLS, CDR2 YYNGEE. Trimming stripped 4 bases from V and 1 base from J, with 8 bases between. CDR3 DNA sequence: TGTGCCAGCAGCCCGACACCGAACACTGAAGCTTTCTTT. Translating it yields CASSPTPNTEAFF.

This clonotype was counted between two and nine times. This chain links TRBV20-1 with TRBJ2-7; D is perhaps TRBD1 (5 bases). This CDR3 has 14 amino acids. Between the trimmed V and J ends, which lost 3 bases and 3 bases, there was a span of 15 bases. The germline gives CDR1 DFQATT, CDR2 SNEGSKA (reference sequence). This CDR3 is CSARWGPRFYEQYF. DNA of the CDR3: TGCAGTGCTAGGTGGGGCCCCCGTTTCTACGAGCAGTACTTC.

This chain connects TRBV29-1 to TRBJ2-7; tentatively, D is TRBD2 (5 bases). The V gene lost 3 bases and the J gene lost 1 base, with 13 bases spanning the gap. Looked up from germline, CDR1 is SQVTM and CDR2 is ANQGSEA. This CDR3 is built from 14 residues. The CDR3: CSVEGGQESYEQYF. DNA of the CDR3: TGCAGCGTTGAGGGCGGGCAAGAATCCTACGAGCAGTACTTC.

CDR3 sequence (DNA): TGTGCCAGCAGTTACCCCAGTCAGCCCCAGCATTTT. Its protein is CASSYPSQPQHF. This rearrangement joins TRBV6-2 or TRBV6-3 to TRBJ1-5; D is unresolved. The V gene's germline CDR1 is MNHEY and CDR2 SVGEGT. V shed 2 bases and J shed 6 bases, with 5 bases lying between them. CDR3 length equals 12 residues.

The chain is built from TRBV20-1 and TRBJ2-3, with D perhaps being TRBD1 or TRBD2 (5 bases each). Germline V lookup: CDR1 DFQATT, CDR2 SNEGSKA (reference sequence). The CDR3 totals 13 residues. Trimming cost V 7 bases and J 1 base, with 12 bases left between them. For the CDR3, the DNA is TGCAGTGGTACACTGGGGGGCACAGATACGCAGTATTTT. It codes for CSGTLGGTDTQYF.

The sample holds a few counts of this clonotype. V usage is TRBV7-2 and J usage is TRBJ2-2; no definite D call. The CDR3 has 15 residues. Deletions cut 1 base from V and 3 bases from J, with 9 bases between. CDR1 SGHTA and CDR2 FQGNSA come from the germline V gene. CDR3 nucleotides: TGTGCCAGCAGCTTAGGGCTACCCCACACCGGGGAGCTGTTTTTT. It codes for CASSLGLPHTGELFF.

This clonotype was recorded at least ten times. A much larger clone is a single base away; this may be a read error. The chain couples TRBV28 to TRBJ2-7; D is undetermined. Germline CDR1 is MDHEN and CDR2 is SYDVKM. V was shortened by 5 bases and J by 2 bases, with 13 bases between the two germline ends. CDR3 size: 14 residues. The CDR3 loop reads CASSPARKTYEQYF. The CDR3 nucleotides are TGTGCCAGCAGTCCGGCCAGGAAGACCTACGAGCAGTACTTC.

The table lists this clonotype with a few counts. The V gene is TRBV4-1, the J gene TRBJ1-5; no reliable D call. CDR3 length equals 14 residues. CDR1 is MGHRA, CDR2 YSYEKL, per germline. With 2 bases removed from V and 0 bases from J, the gap between germline ends came to 5 bases. DNA for the CDR3: TGCGCCAGCAGCCAACAGAGTAGCAATCAGCCCCAGCATTTT. This sequence encodes CASSQQSSNQPQHF.

The chain employs TRBV4-1 and TRBJ2-1, with 12 bases lining up with TRBD2. The CDR3 totals 18 residues. V gave up 0 bases and J gave up 7 bases; unmatched junction bases: 10. Germline lookup yields CDR1 MGHRA and CDR2 YSYEKL. CDR3 in amino acids: CASSQEGPGLAGINEQFF. The CDR3 coding sequence is TGCGCCAGCAGCCAAGAGGGCCCAGGACTAGCGGGAATAAATGAGCAGTTCTTC.